Below, 26 T cell receptor beta chains from the same sample are listed, as sequenced in a study of blood T cell repertoires in COVID-19. Assay used: immunoSEQ multiplex PCR; TCRdb lists only in-frame clones, some missing. The sample shows some 220,000 clones, 84% of them seen only once. Sequenced input: peripheral blood. Source of these receptors: a man aged 50 or older with active or convalescent COVID-19.

This chain links TRBV29-1 with TRBJ2-5; 7 bases map to TRBD1. Germline trimming cut 4 bases from V and 2 bases from J; bases unmatched to any gene: 7. Germline V gene sequence: CDR1 SQVTM, CDR2 ANQGSEA. CDR3 length: 14 residues. Here the CDR3 reads CSVGLGGGQETQYF. CDR3 nucleotides: TGCAGCGTTGGTCTAGGGGGCGGGCAAGAGACCCAGTACTTC.

The chain recombines TRBV27 with TRBJ2-7; possibly TRBD1 for D (6 bases). The V gene's germline CDR1 is MNHEY and CDR2 SMNVEV (reference sequence). The CDR3 sequence is 15 residues long. Trimming took off 5 bases at V and 0 bases at J, with 14 bases between the two ends. Here the CDR3 reads CASSPTRDNSYEQYF. DNA of the CDR3: TGTGCCAGCAGTCCAACCAGGGACAACTCCTACGAGCAGTACTTC.

V and J are TRBV30 and TRBJ1-5; tentatively, D is TRBD1 (6 bases). This CDR3 has 17 residues. Trimming cost V 2 bases and J 0 bases, with 17 bases left between them. Germline V lookup: CDR1 GTSNPN, CDR2 SVGIG (reference sequence). CDR3 sequence reads: CAWSRGQGPYSNQPQHF. The CDR3 nucleotides are TGTGCCTGGAGTAGGGGACAAGGGCCCTATAGCAATCAGCCCCAGCATTTT. Full variable domain (missing parts from reference TRBV30 and TRBJ1-5): SQTIHQWPATLVQPVGSPLSLECTVEGTSNPNLYWYRQAAGRGLQLLFYSVGIGQISSEVPQNLSASRPQDRQFILSSKKLLLSDSGFYLCAWSRGQGPYSNQPQHFGDGTRLSIL.

The V gene is TRBV3-1 (or the pseudogene TRBV3-2), the J gene TRBJ2-7; the match to TRBD2 covers 7 bases. The junction had 14 bases not matched to a gene; V was cut back by 3 bases and J by 6 bases. Per the germline V gene, CDR1 is LGHDT and CDR2 is YNNKEL (reference sequence). This CDR3 contains 16 residues. Written as DNA, the CDR3 is TGTGCCAGCAGCCACCTCCGGGAGGACCAAGGCAGCGAGCAGTACTTC. Amino acids: CASSHLREDQGSEQYF.

V is TRBV7-9 and J is TRBJ2-3; 10 bases line up with TRBD2. J was trimmed by 2 bases and V by 5 bases; bases with no gene match: 4. Per the germline V gene, CDR1 is SEHNR and CDR2 is FQNEAQ (reference sequence). The CDR3 extends over 15 amino acids. The CDR3 DNA is TGTGCCAGCAGCGAGAGCGGGAGGGCCACAGATACGCAGTATTTT. Amino acid sequence: CASSESGRATDTQYF.

The J gene is TRBJ2-1, the V gene TRBV11-2, with 9 bases lining up with TRBD1. The junction had 9 bases not matched to a gene; V was cut back by 5 bases and J by 1 base. This CDR3 region has 17 residues. Germline V gene data show CDR1 as SGHAT and CDR2 as FQNNGV. The CDR3 sequence is CASSTNRGHGSYNEQFF. DNA of the CDR3: TGTGCCAGCAGCACCAACAGGGGGCATGGATCCTACAATGAGCAGTTCTTC.

This rearrangement joins TRBV7-4 to TRBJ2-1; TRBD2 matches 11 bases. The CDR3 has 21 amino acids. V gave up 1 base and J gave up 4 bases; unmatched junction bases: 18. Germline-derived CDR1 and CDR2 are SGHVT and SQSDAQ. The CDR3 region is CASSLETVAGGPLVVYNEQFF. CDR3 nucleotide sequence: TGTGCCAGCAGCTTAGAGACGGTAGCGGGGGGGCCTCTTGTAGTATACAATGAGCAGTTCTTC.

This clone was seen a single time. The rearrangement joins TRBV6-5 to TRBJ1-1; D is unclear. V shed 0 bases and J shed 2 bases, with 7 bases lying between them. CDR1 and CDR2 from the germline V gene are MNHEY and SVGAGI. The CDR3 is 14 amino acids. CDR3 in DNA: TGTGCCAGCAGTTACTCGAGAGCTAACACTGAAGCTTTCTTT. As protein: CASSYSRANTEAFF.

The chain is built from TRBV6-5 and TRBJ1-4; the match to TRBD1 covers 7 bases. J was trimmed by 8 bases and V by 6 bases; bases with no gene match: 3. CDR1 and CDR2 from the germline V gene are MNHEY and SVGAGI. CDR3 length equals 12 residues. In DNA, the CDR3 is TGTGCCAGCAGCAGACAGGGAGAAAAACTGTTTTTT. Translated: CASSRQGEKLFF.

The J gene is TRBJ1-6, the V gene TRBV6-5, with 9 bases matching TRBD1. After removal of 4 bases from V and 9 bases from J, the junction contained 4 bases not matched to a gene. This CDR3 has 14 amino acids. From germline, CDR1 is MNHEY and CDR2 SVGAGI. The CDR3 is CASSWDRAVSPLHF. The CDR3 DNA is TGTGCCAGCAGTTGGGACAGGGCGGTTTCACCCCTCCACTTT.

The chain uses TRBV9 and TRBJ2-3, with D possibly being TRBD2 (6 bases). Germline assignment: CDR1 SGDLS and CDR2 YYNGEE. This CDR3 has 14 residues. Trimming shortened V by 0 bases and J by 8 bases, and 13 bases separated the two germline ends. CDR3 region: CASSVEGGRGTQYF. CDR3 nucleotide sequence: TGTGCCAGCAGCGTAGAGGGAGGTAGGGGTACGCAGTATTTT.

In DNA, the CDR3 is TGTGCCAGCACCTCTGGGGCGGACAATCAGCCCCAGCATTTT. Translated, it gives CASTSGADNQPQHF. The rearrangement links TRBV5-4 to TRBJ1-5; D is perhaps TRBD1 (5 bases). Trimming removed 6 bases at V and 3 bases at J, with 13 bases between. This CDR3 comprises 14 residues. Germline V gene lookup returns CDR1 SGHNT and CDR2 YYREEE (reference sequence).

The V and J genes are TRBV4-3 and TRBJ2-1; 10 bases align to TRBD1. Germline assignment: CDR1 LGHNA and CDR2 YSLEER. V was pared by 4 bases and J by 7 bases, with 7 bases of the junction left unmatched. The CDR3 length is 15 residues. CDR3: CASSPGTGAINEQFF. CDR3 DNA: TGCGCCAGCAGCCCCGGGACAGGGGCCATAAATGAGCAGTTCTTC.

The V gene is TRBV7-2, the J gene TRBJ2-3; TRBD2 might be the D (6 bases). V was pared by 5 bases and J by 0 bases, with 12 bases between. The CDR3 runs 15 residues. CDR1 SGHTA and CDR2 FQGNSA come from the germline V gene. CDR3 sequence reads: CASSPGTYSTDTQYF. CDR3 in DNA: TGTGCCAGCAGCCCTGGGACTTATAGCACAGATACGCAGTATTTT. Supplemented by reference TRBV7-2 and TRBJ2-3, the full variable domain reads GAGVSQSPSNKVTEKGKDVELRCDPISGHTALYWYRQSLGQGLEFLIYFQGNSAPDKSGLPSDRFSAERTGGSVSTLTIQRTQQEDSAVYLCASSPGTYSTDTQYFGPGTRLTVL.

The chain recombines TRBV15 with TRBJ2-7; the D gene is possibly TRBD2 (6 bases). V was pared by 3 bases and J by 2 bases, with 11 bases between. CDR1 LNHNV and CDR2 YYDKDF come from the germline V gene (reference sequence). CDR3 length: 14 amino acids. CDR3 nucleotides: TGTGCCACCAGCAGTAGACTAGGTCCCTACGAGCAGTACTTC. Its translation: CATSSRLGPYEQYF. The full variable domain, rest sourced from reference TRBV15 and TRBJ2-7, is DAMVIQNPRYQVTQFGKPVTLSCSQTLNHNVMYWYQQKSSQAPKLLFHYYDKDFNNEADTPDNFQSRRPNTSFCFLDIRSPGLGDTAMYLCATSSRLGPYEQYFGPGTRLTVT.

This sequence joins TRBV29-1 and TRBJ2-3, with a tentative D call TRBD2 (6 bases). Germline assignment: CDR1 SQVTM and CDR2 ANQGSEA. V was pared by 6 bases and J by 6 bases, with 22 bases between. The CDR3 extends over 15 amino acids. The CDR3 here is CSVGGVEGPGDTQYF. The CDR3 DNA follows: TGCAGCGTCGGAGGGGTGGAGGGCCCGGGGGATACGCAGTATTTT.

The chain recombines TRBV19 with TRBJ1-2, with D possibly TRBD1 on 5 matching bases. Germline V gene lookup returns CDR1 LNHDA and CDR2 SQIVND (reference sequence). The CDR3 has 12 amino acids. Trimming took 6 bases from V and 6 from J, leaving 11 bases between them. This chain's CDR3 is CASSLGGNGYTF. The DNA of the CDR3 is TGTGCCAGTAGCCTCGGGGGGAATGGCTACACCTTC.

The chain carries TRBV7-2 and TRBJ2-5; D is ambiguous. CDR1 is SGHTA and CDR2 is FQGNSA in the germline V gene. The CDR3 totals 12 residues. With 5 bases removed from V and 0 bases from J, the gap between germline ends came to 4 bases. CDR3 amino acids: CASSRYQETQYF. For the CDR3, the DNA is TGTGCCAGCAGCCGGTACCAAGAGACCCAGTACTTC. The entire variable domain, with the rest obtained from reference TRBV7-2 and TRBJ2-5, is as follows: GAGVSQSPSNKVTEKGKDVELRCDPISGHTALYWYRQSLGQGLEFLIYFQGNSAPDKSGLPSDRFSAERTGGSVSTLTIQRTQQEDSAVYLCASSRYQETQYFGPGTRLLVL.

This chain links TRBV19 with TRBJ2-5, with 12 positions matching TRBD1. This CDR3 region has 14 residues. With 7 bases clipped from V and 4 bases from J, the junction kept 4 bases outside the gene matches. Germline V CDR1 and CDR2: LNHDA, SQIVND (reference sequence). CDR3 protein: CASKRDRGRETQYF. In nucleotides, the CDR3 is TGTGCCAGTAAAAGGGACAGGGGGCGAGAGACCCAGTACTTC.

This rearrangement joins TRBV2 to TRBJ2-5; unclear D gene. Germline values: CDR1 SNHLY, CDR2 FYNNEI. This CDR3 spans 13 amino acids. V was shortened by 7 bases and J by 2 bases, with 11 bases between the two germline ends. DNA for the CDR3: TGTGCCAGCACGTTCAACTTTCAAGAGACCCAGTACTTC. Residues: CASTFNFQETQYF. Complete variable domain (other parts from reference TRBV2 and TRBJ2-5): EPEVTQTPSHQVTQMGQEVILRCVPISNHLYFYWYRQILGQKVEFLVSFYNNEISEKSEIFDDQFSVERPDGSNFTLKIRSTKLEDSAMYFCASTFNFQETQYFGPGTRLLVL.

The rearrangement links TRBV2 to TRBJ1-3; D unclear. This CDR3 region has 14 residues. Germline V gene lookup returns CDR1 SNHLY and CDR2 FYNNEI. Trimming took 7 bases from V and 3 from J, leaving 13 bases between them. In DNA, the CDR3 is TGTGCCAGCACCCTAACAGTAAATGGAAACACCATATATTTT. It codes for CASTLTVNGNTIYF.

This clone was detected only once. The chain links TRBV27 to TRBJ2-7; the match to TRBD2 covers 7 bases. From germline, CDR1 is MNHEY and CDR2 SMNVEV (reference sequence). This CDR3 is built from 13 residues. The junction had 4 bases not matched to a gene; V was cut back by 8 bases and J by 0 bases. The CDR3: CASHGLDSYEQYF. DNA for the CDR3: TGTGCCAGCCATGGACTAGACTCCTACGAGCAGTACTTC.

This chain links TRBV18 with TRBJ2-5; D is unclear. Trimming cost V 6 bases and J 0 bases, with 11 bases left between them. The germline CDR1 and CDR2 sequences are KGHSH and LQKENI. The length of the CDR3 is 14 residues. This CDR3 is CASSPSAYQETQYF. The DNA of the CDR3 is TGTGCCAGCTCCCCGTCCGCGTACCAAGAGACCCAGTACTTC.

The sample holds a few counts of this clone. This chain joins TRBV2 and TRBJ1-3; no clear D. Germline CDR1 is SNHLY and CDR2 is FYNNEI. V was pared by 4 bases and J by 0 bases, with 10 bases between. This CDR3 is built from 15 residues. CDR3 region: CASSASTTSGNTIYF. The CDR3 DNA reads as TGTGCCAGCAGTGCTTCCACAACCTCTGGAAACACCATATATTTT.

The V and J genes are TRBV4-1 and TRBJ1-3, with 7 nucleotides matching TRBD1. The V gene end was trimmed by 4 bases and the J gene end by 1 base; junction bases not matched to a gene: 4. Germline lookup yields CDR1 MGHRA and CDR2 YSYEKL. The length of the CDR3 is 15 residues. Here the CDR3 reads CASSLDRASGNTIYF. The CDR3 nucleotides are TGCGCCAGCAGCCTAGACAGGGCGTCTGGAAACACCATATATTTT.

The gene calls are TRBV7-8 and TRBJ2-2, with 11 bases that match TRBD2. V was clipped by 3 bases and J by 6 bases; unmatched bases: 3. The CDR3 contains 15 residues. In germline, CDR1 is SGHVS, CDR2 FQNEAQ. DNA of the CDR3: TGTGCCAGCAGCTTTAGCGGGGGGGCCCCCGGGGAGCTGTTTTTT. Protein: CASSFSGGAPGELFF.